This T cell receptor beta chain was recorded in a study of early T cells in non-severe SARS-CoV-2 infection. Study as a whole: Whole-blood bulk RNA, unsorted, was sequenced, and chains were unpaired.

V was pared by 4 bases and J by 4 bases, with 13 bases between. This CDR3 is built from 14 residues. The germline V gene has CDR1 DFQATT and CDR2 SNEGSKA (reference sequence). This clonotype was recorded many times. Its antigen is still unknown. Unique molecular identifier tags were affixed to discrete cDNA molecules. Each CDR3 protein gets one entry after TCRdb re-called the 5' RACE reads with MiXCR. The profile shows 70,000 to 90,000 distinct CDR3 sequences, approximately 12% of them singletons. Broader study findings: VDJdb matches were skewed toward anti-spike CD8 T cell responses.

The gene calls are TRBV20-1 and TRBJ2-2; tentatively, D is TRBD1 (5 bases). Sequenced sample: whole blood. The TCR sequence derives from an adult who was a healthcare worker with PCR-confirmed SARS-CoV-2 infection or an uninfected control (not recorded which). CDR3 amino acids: CSAIKGRGTGELFF. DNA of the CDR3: TGCAGTGCTATTAAGGGGCGCGGCACCGGGGAGCTGTTTTTT.